This entry features one T cell receptor beta chain sequence. Its cognate antigen has yet to be identified. The data derive from a study of CXCR3-negative and CXCR3-positive naive CD8 T cells (dated by TCRdb to the late 2010s). Study-wide context: In total, roughly 140 million TRB reads were obtained, which works out to roughly 1.5 +/- 0.3 million reads per library. The TRBV-TRBJ cluster analysis covered naive subsets from several donors and memory cells from 3 donors. Data from about ten donors, pooled across two independent experiments, went into the diversity and physicochemical repertoire analyses.

What the work shows at the level of the full study, not this receptor alone: Because CXCR3 expression was partially decreased after cryopreservation, freshly isolated PBMCs were used for most assays. TRB CDR3s from CXCR3-positive naive cells showed higher hydrophobicity (lower Kidera factor 4), lower energy, and higher strength and volume indices than CXCR3-negative naive cells. Both naive subsets had comparably high repertoire diversity, while memory CD8+ T cells had much lower repertoire diversity. Because surface CD5, which has been linked to self-reactivity in mice, was comparable between naive subsets, TCR interaction strength was also inferred from TRB CDR3 physicochemical properties. TRBV-TRBJ usage was similar between naive CXCR3-negative and CXCR3-positive cells from the same donor, while memory cells showed distinct patterns.

Each CD8+ T cell subset was flow-sorted in triplicate, with under 350,000 cells per subset placed directly into RLT lysis buffer. To exclude memory contaminants, naive CD8+ T cells were stringently defined as CD45RO-CCR7+CD27+CD95-. Peripheral blood mononuclear cells were isolated from buffy coats by standard density gradient centrifugation. A FACSAria III was used to flow-sort naive CD8+ T cells into CXCR3-negative and CXCR3-positive populations. An RNeasy Mini Kit was used to extract total RNA from the sorted cells. The CDR3 sequence holds 14 residues, the cysteine and phenylalanine included. DNA for this receptor is not on file. The CDR1 and CDR2 encoded by the germline V gene are MNHEY and SVGAGI. TCRdb lists the instrument as NextSeq 550. The Human TCR Profiling Kit (MiLaboratory) was used to make UMI-labeled 5' RACE TRB cDNA libraries. cDNA synthesis used the entire amount of extracted RNA, and PCR amplification then used the entire amount of cDNA produced. Libraries were prepared in parallel with an identical number of PCR cycles. In the paper's pipeline: About 50,000 +/- 10,000 unique UMI-labeled TRB cDNA molecules per library were extracted with MIGEC and MiXCR, with at least two reads per UMI required. Each library averaged around 40,000 +/- 10,000 functional in-frame TRB CDR3 nucleotide clonotypes without stop codons. After each sample was downsampled to 5000 UMI-labeled TRB molecules, VDJtools was used to calculate diversity metrics such as normalized Shannon-Wiener and Chao1. VDJtools computed clonotype-size-weighted physicochemical properties of the central five CDR3 residues: interaction energy, strength, volume and Kidera factor 4. TCRdb reprocessed the reads and lists each CDR3 protein sequence as a single entry, with no DNA. The V and J calls shown here were made by TCRdb, not taken from the authors' results. The sample table holds roughly 45,000 distinct CDR3 sequences. The ten largest make up under 2.5% of the sample.

Material: naive CXCR3- CD8+ T cells from blood. The sample's cell subset or site label, in plain terms: CD45RO-CCR7+CD27+CD95- naive CD8+ T cells lacking CXCR3 (TNR3-). The sequence joins TRBV6-5 to TRBJ2-7; the D gene TCRdb calls, TRBD1, cannot be checked with no DNA. The receptor's source is a human donor in good health. Some clones in this sample may be carry-over from other donors' samples. This receptor has the CDR3 CASSYSTTGYEQYF.